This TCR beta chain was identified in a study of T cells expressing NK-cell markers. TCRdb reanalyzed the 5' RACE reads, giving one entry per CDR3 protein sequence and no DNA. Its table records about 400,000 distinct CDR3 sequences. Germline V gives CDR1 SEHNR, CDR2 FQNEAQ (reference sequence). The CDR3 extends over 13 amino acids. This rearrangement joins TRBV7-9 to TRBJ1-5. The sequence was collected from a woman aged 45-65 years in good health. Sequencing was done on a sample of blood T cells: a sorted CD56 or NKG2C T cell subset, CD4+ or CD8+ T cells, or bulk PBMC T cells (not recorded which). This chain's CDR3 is CASSPESGQPQHF.